Sequencing of this T cell receptor (beta chain) was carried out in a study of blood T cell repertoires in COVID-19 (dated by TCRdb to about 2020). General notes on the study: Samples covering the acute and convalescent phases of COVID-19 were provided by collaborators in the United States, Italy and Spain. The material from the prospective study consisted of cDNA or gDNA derived from T cells, B-cell-depleted T cells, or PBMCs. The dataset comprised deeply sampled blood TCRbeta repertoires from subjects exposed to, actively infected with, or recovered from COVID-19. The repertoires were released in a freely available public database meant as a resource for research on the immune response to SARS-CoV-2. Samples came from the ongoing ImmuneRACE study (first 160 participants) plus 1,254 subjects from 6 global collaborators. A de-identified subject ID, COVID-19 status, age in years and sex were almost always included in the sample metadata. Where available, HLA class I and class II types were taken from metadata supplied by the sample provider and were not determined by assay-based typing.

Relative to germline, V is 6 bases shorter and J is 7 bases shorter, with 19 bases between their ends. The CDR3 measures 15 amino acids from cysteine to phenylalanine. Only the CDR3 part of the read is kept: 45 bases, read in frame from the first base. The germline V gene provides CDR1 SNHLY and CDR2 FYNNEI. Study-wide conclusions, independent of this receptor: The amount of clinical and demographic metadata varied by source and participant and was provided uncurated.

Remarks on this clone: Its cognate antigen has yet to be identified. No base-level quality is on record; no much larger clone is a single base apart.

TCRbeta CDR3 regions were amplified from genomic DNA using the immunoSEQ Assay, a bias-controlled multiplex PCR. For the original study's pipeline: The number of nucleated cells in each sample was estimated by amplification of reference gene primers within the assay. To quantify the absolute abundance of each unique TCRbeta CDR3 rearrangement, sequence reads were collapsed and filtered. For each sample, productive Simpson clonality was calculated as the square root of Simpson's diversity index over productive rearrangements. Drawn from immuneACCESS, this table holds only the in-frame rearrangements with V and J called that TCRdb kept. Clones are partly lost; checked studies trace under half to an unresolved V gene and leave the rest unexplained. The V and J calls and the clone size are those of that table, but D and trimming were determined from the DNA. The sample has under 300,000 clones on record, around 90% of them singletons. The ten largest make up around 2.3% of the sample.

In Seattle, one collaborating source enrolled patients while the infection was active and tracked those patients longitudinally over the course of disease. Each collaborating institution followed its own protocols to collect whole blood in K2EDTA tubes. For TCRbeta analysis, collaborators shipped samples as frozen whole blood, isolated PBMCs, or DNA extracted from either of those sample types. The receptor was isolated from a woman aged 60 to 75 with COVID-19, enrolled during active disease. The sequencing input was peripheral blood. The sequence joins TRBV2 to TRBJ2-1; 7 matching bases give a weak D call of TRBD1. Read as DNA, the sequence is TGTGCCAGCAGGGGTGGAGGGGCCAGGGGGAATGAGCAGTTCTTC. This yields the protein CASRGGGARGNEQFF.